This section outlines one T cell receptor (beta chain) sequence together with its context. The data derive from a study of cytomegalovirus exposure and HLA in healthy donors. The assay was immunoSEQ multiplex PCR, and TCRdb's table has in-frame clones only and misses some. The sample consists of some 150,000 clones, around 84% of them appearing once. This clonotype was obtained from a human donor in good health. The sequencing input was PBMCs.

CDR3 sequence: CASSWGKDREGTNEKLFF. The DNA for the CDR3 is TGCGCCAGCAGCTGGGGGAAAGACAGGGAAGGAACTAATGAAAAACTGTTTTTT. This sequence joins TRBV5-1 and TRBJ1-4; 7 bases align to TRBD1. Looked up from germline, CDR1 is SGHRS and CDR2 is YFSETQ. The junction had 12 bases not matched to a gene; V was cut back by 3 bases and J by 1 base. The CDR3 runs to 18 residues.